This T cell receptor (beta chain) was sequenced during a study of PD-1 blockade in classical Hodgkin lymphoma. Time point indicated: cycle 4 day 1 (C4D1), after 5 to 7 weeks of nivolumab. With no exception, relapse followed autologous stem cell transplantation in all patients, and brentuximab vedotin exposure varied. Sequenced by immunoSEQ multiplex PCR; TCRdb stores in-frame clones only, minus some. The sample records roughly 51,000 clones, around four fifths being singletons. The CDR3 covers 12 residues. The sequence derives from a human donor with classical Hodgkin lymphoma. The specimen was peripheral blood mononuclear cells (PBMCs), collected before the fourth cycle of nivolumab. The V call is TRBV21-1, the J call TRBJ2-7; the DNA was not used to check the table's D call, TRBD2. TRBV21-1 is deemed a pseudogene. This CDR3 is CASLSSGYEQYF. The CDR3 nucleotides are TGTGCCAGCCTTTCAAGCGGGTACGAGCAGTACTTC.